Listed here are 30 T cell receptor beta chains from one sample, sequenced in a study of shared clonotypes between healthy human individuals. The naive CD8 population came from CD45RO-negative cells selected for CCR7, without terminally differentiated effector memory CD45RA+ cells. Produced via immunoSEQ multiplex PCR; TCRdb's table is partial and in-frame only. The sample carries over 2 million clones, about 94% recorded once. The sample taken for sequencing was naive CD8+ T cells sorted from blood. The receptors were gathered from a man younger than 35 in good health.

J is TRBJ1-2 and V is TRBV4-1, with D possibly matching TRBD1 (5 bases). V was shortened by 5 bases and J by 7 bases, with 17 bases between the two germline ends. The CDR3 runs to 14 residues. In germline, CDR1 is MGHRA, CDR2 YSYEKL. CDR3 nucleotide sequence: TGCGCCAGCAGCGAGGCGATAGGGGCGAGTGGCTACACCTTC. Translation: CASSEAIGASGYTF.

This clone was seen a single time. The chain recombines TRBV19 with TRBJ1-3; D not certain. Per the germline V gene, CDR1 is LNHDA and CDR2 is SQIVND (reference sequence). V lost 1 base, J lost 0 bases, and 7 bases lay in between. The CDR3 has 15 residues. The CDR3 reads CASSIVPGSGNTIYF. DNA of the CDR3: TGTGCCAGTAGTATAGTTCCGGGCTCTGGAAACACCATATATTTT.

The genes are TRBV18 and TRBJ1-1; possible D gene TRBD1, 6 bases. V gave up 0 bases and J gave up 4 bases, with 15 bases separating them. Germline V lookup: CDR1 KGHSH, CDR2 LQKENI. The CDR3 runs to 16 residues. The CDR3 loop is CASSPPFGQTITEAFF. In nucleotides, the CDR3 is TGTGCCAGCTCACCACCTTTCGGACAGACAATCACTGAAGCTTTCTTT.

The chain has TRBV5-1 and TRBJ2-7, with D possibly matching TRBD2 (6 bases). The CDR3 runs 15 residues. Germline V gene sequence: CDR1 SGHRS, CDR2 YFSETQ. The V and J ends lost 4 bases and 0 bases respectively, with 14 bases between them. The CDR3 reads CASSPGTDFSYEQYF. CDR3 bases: TGCGCCAGCAGCCCCGGGACTGACTTCTCCTACGAGCAGTACTTC.

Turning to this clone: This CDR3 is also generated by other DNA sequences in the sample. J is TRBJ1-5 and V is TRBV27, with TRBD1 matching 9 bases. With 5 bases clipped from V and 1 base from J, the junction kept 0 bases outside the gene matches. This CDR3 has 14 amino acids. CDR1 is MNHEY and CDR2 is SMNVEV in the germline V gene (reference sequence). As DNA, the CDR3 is TGTGCCAGCAGTGGGACAGGGAGCAATCAGCCCCAGCATTTT. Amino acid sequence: CASSGTGSNQPQHF.

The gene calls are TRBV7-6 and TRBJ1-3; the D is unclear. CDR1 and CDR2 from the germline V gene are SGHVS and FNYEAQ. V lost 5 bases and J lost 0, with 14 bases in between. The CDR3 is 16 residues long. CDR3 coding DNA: TGTGCCAGCAGCCCCTACAGCTTACTCTCTGGAAACACCATATATTTT. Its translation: CASSPYSLLSGNTIYF.

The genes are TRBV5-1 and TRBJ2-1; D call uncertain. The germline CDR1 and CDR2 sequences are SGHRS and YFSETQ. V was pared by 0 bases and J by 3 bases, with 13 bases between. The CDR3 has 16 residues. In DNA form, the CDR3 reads TGCGCCAGCAGCTTGGCCGCGGCAACGAGCTACAATGAGCAGTTCTTC. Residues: CASSLAAATSYNEQFF.

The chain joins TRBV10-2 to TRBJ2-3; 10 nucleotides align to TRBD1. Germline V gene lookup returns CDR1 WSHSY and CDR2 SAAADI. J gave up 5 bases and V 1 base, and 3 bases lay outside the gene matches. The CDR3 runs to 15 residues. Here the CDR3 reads CASSELGQGLDTQYF. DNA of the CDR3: TGCGCCAGCAGTGAGTTGGGACAGGGGTTAGATACGCAGTATTTT.

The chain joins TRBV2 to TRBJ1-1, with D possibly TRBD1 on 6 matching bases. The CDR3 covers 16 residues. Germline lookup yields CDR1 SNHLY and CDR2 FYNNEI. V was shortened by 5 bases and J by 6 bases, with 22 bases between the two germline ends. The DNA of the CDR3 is TGTGCCAGCAGTCAAGGGAGTCAGGGGAGGATCGCTGAAGCTTTCTTT. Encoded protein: CASSQGSQGRIAEAFF.

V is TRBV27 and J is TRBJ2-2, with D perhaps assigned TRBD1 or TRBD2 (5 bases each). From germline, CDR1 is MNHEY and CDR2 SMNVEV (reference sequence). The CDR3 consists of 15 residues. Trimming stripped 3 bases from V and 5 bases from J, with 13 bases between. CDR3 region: CASSLGLEGTGELFF. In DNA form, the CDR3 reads TGTGCCAGCAGTTTGGGGCTAGAGGGGACCGGGGAGCTGTTTTTT.

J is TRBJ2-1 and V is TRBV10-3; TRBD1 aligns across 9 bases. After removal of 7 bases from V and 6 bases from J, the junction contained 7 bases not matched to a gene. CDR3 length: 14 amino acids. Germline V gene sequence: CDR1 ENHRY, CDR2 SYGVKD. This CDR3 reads CAITRTGAGNEQFF. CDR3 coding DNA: TGTGCCATCACCAGGACAGGGGCAGGCAATGAGCAGTTCTTC.

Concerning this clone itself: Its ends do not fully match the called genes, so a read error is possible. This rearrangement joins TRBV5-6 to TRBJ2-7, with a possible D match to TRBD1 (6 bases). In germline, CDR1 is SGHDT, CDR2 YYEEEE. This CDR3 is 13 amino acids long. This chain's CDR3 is CVSSRQVSYEQYF. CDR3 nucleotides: TGTGTCAGCAGTAGACAGGTTTCCTACGAGCAGTACTTC. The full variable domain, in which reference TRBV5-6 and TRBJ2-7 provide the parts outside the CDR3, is DAGVTQSPTHLIKTRGQQVTLRCSPKSGHDTVSWYQQALGQGPQFIFQYYEEEERQRGNFPDRFSGHQFPNYSSELNVNALLLGDSALYLCVSSRQVSYEQYFGPGTRLTVT.

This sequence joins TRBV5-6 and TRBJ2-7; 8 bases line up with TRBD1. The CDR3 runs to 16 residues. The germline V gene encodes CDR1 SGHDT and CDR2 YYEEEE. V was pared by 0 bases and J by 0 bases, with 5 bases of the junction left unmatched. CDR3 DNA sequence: TGTGCCAGCAGCTTGGCGATGGGACAGGCCTCCTACGAGCAGTACTTC. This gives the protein CASSLAMGQASYEQYF.

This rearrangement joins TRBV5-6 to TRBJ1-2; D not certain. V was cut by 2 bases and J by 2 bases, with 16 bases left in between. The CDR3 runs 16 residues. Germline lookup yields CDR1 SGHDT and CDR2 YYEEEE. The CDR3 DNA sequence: TGTGCCAGCAGCTTCCTAGCTTTAGCGGGAAACTATGGCTACACCTTC. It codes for CASSFLALAGNYGYTF. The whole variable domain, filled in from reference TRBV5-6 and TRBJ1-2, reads DAGVTQSPTHLIKTRGQQVTLRCSPKSGHDTVSWYQQALGQGPQFIFQYYEEEERQRGNFPDRFSGHQFPNYSSELNVNALLLGDSALYLCASSFLALAGNYGYTFGSGTRLTVV.

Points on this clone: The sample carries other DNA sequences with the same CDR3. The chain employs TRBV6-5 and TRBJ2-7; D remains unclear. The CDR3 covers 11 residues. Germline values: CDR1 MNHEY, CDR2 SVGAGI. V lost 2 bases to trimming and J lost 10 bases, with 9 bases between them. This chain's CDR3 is CASSYPGNQYF. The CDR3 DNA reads TGTGCCAGCAGTTACCCTGGCAATCAGTACTTC.

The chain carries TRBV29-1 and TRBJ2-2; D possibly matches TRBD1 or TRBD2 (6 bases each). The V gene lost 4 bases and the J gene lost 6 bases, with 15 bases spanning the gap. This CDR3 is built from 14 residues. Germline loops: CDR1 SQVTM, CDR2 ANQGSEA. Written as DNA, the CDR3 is TGCAGCGTTGCTGGGGGGCGGGACGCCGGGGAGCTGTTTTTT. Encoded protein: CSVAGGRDAGELFF.

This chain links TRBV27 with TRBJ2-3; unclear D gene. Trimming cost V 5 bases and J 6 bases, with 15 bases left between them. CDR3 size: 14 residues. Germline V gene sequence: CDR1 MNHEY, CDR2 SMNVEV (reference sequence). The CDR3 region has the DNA TGTGCCAGCAGTAGATATAATAAGGCGGATACGCAGTATTTT. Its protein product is CASSRYNKADTQYF.

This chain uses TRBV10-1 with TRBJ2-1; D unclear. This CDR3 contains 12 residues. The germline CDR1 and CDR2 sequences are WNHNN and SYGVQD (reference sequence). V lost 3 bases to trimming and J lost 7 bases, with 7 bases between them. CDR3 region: CASSDLPNEQFF. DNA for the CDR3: TGCGCCAGCAGTGATTTGCCAAATGAGCAGTTCTTC.

The CDR3 sequence: CASSWNQVLNTEAFF. CDR3 bases: TGCGCCAGCAGCTGGAACCAGGTCCTGAACACTGAAGCTTTCTTT. This chain connects TRBV5-1 to TRBJ1-1; unclear D gene. Germline V gene data show CDR1 as SGHRS and CDR2 as YFSETQ. The CDR3 is 15 amino acids. V was trimmed by 3 bases and J by 0 bases, leaving 12 bases between them.

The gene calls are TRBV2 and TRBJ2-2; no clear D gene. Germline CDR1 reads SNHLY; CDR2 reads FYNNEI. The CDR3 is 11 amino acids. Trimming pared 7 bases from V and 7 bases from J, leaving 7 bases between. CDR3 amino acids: CASIIGGELFF. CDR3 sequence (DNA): TGTGCCAGCATTATAGGCGGGGAGCTGTTTTTT. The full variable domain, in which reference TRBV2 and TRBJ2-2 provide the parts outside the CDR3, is EPEVTQTPSHQVTQMGQEVILRCVPISNHLYFYWYRQILGQKVEFLVSFYNNEISEKSEIFDDQFSVERPDGSNFTLKIRSTKLEDSAMYFCASIIGGELFFGEGSRLTVL.

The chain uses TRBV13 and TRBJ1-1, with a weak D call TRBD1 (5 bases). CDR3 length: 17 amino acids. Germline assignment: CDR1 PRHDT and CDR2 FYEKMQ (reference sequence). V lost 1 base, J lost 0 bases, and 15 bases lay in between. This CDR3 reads CASSLDPGDRLNTEAFF. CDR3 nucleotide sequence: TGTGCCAGCAGCTTAGACCCCGGTGACAGACTGAACACTGAAGCTTTCTTT.

The CDR3 sequence is CASSLGGMLYEQYF. DNA of the CDR3: TGTGCCAGCAGCTTGGGGGGAATGCTCTACGAGCAGTACTTC. The V and J genes are TRBV5-6 and TRBJ2-7, with no clear D. Between the trimmed V and J ends, which lost 0 bases and 3 bases, there was a span of 10 bases. The CDR3 has 14 residues. Germline CDR1 SGHDT, CDR2 YYEEEE.

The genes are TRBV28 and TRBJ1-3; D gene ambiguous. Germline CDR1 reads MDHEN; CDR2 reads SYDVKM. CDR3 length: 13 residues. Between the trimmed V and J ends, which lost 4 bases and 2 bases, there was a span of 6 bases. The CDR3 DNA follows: TGTGCCAGCAGTTCTCCGACTGGAAACACCATATATTTT. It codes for CASSSPTGNTIYF.

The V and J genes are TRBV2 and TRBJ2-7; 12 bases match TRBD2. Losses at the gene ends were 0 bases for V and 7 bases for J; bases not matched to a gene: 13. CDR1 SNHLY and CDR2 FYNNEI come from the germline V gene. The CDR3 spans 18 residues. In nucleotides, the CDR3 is TGTGCCAGCAGTGAAGCGTTAAAGAGGGGGACTAGCGGGTTGGAGCAGTACTTC. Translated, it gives CASSEALKRGTSGLEQYF.

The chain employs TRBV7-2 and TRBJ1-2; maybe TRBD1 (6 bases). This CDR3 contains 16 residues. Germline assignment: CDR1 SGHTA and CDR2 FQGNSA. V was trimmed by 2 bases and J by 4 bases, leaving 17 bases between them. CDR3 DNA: TGTGCCAGCAGCTTATTTGGCGTGGAGGGGGGCTATGGCTACACCTTC. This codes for CASSLFGVEGGYGYTF.

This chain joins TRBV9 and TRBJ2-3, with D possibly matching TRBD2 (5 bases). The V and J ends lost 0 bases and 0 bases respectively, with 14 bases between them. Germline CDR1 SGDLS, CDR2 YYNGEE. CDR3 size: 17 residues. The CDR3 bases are TGTGCCAGCAGCGTAGCTTGGCTAGCACCTAGCACAGATACGCAGTATTTT. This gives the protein CASSVAWLAPSTDTQYF. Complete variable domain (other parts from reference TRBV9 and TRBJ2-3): DSGVTQTPKHLITATGQRVTLRCSPRSGDLSVYWYQQSLDQGLQFLIQYYNGEERAKGNILERFSAQQFPDLHSELNLSSLELGDSALYFCASSVAWLAPSTDTQYFGPGTRLTVL.

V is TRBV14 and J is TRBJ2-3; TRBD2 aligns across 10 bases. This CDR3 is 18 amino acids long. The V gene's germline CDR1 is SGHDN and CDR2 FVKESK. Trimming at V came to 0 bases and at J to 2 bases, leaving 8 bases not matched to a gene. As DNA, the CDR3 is TGTGCCAGCAGCCAAGAGTCGATAGCGGGAGGCCTCACAGATACGCAGTATTTT. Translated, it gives CASSQESIAGGLTDTQYF.

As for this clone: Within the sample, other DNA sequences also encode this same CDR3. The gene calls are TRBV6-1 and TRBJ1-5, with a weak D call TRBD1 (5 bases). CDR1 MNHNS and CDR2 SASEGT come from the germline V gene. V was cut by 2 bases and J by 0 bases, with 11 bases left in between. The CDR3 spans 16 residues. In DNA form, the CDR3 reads TGTGCCAGCAGTGAATTGGCAGGGTATAGCAATCAGCCCCAGCATTTT. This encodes CASSELAGYSNQPQHF.

CDR3 loop: CASSFSSESNYGYTF. The CDR3 DNA is TGTGCCAGCAGCTTTAGCTCTGAATCGAACTATGGCTACACCTTC. This rearrangement joins TRBV11-2 to TRBJ1-2; D is undetermined. With 3 bases removed from V and 2 bases from J, the gap between germline ends came to 13 bases. The germline gives CDR1 SGHAT, CDR2 FQNNGV. CDR3 length equals 15 residues.

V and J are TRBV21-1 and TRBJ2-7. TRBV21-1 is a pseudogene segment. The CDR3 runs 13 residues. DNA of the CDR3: TGTGCCAGCAGCAACAAGGGTTCCTACGAGCAGTACTTC. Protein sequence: CASSNKGSYEQYF.